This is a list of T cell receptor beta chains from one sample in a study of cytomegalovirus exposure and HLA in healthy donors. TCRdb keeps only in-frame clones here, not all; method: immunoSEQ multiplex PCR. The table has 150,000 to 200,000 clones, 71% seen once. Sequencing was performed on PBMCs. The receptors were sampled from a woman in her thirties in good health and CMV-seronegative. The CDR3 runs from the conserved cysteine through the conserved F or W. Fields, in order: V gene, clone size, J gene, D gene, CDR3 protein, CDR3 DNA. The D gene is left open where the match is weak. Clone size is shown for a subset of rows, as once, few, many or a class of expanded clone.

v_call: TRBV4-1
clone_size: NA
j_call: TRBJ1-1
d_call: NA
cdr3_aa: CASSQVGQTTEAFF
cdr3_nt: TGCGCCAGCAGCCAGGTGGGGCAAACAACCGAAGCTTTCTTT

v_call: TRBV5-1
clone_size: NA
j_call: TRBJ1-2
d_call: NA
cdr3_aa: CASSMEGGRNYGYTF
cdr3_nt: TGCGCCAGCAGCATGGAGGGAGGGCGGAACTATGGCTACACCTTC

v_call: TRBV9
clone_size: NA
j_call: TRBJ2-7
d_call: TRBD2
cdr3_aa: CASSPTAGGIYEQYF
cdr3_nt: TGTGCCAGCAGCCCCACGGCGGGGGGGATATACGAGCAGTACTTC

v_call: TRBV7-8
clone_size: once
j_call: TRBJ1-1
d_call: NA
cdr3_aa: CASSLMEPANTEAFF
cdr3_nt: TGTGCCAGCAGCTTAATGGAGCCCGCGAACACTGAAGCTTTCTTT

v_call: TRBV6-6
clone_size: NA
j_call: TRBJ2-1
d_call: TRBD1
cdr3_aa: CASSSPTGERNEQFF
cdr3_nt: TGTGCCAGCAGTTCACCGACAGGGGAGCGCAATGAGCAGTTCTTC

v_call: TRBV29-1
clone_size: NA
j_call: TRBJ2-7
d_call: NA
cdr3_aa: CSVEDPFLTSGYEQYF
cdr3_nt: TGCAGCGTTGAAGATCCTTTTCTCACATCGGGTTACGAGCAGTACTTC

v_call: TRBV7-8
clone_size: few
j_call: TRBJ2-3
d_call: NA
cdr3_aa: CASSRRGERAQYF
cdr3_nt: TGTGCCAGCAGCCGGCGGGGCGAGAGGGCGCAGTATTTT

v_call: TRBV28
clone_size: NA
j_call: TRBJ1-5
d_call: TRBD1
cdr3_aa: CASSYRGQPQHF
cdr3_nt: TGTGCCAGCAGCTACAGGGGTCAGCCCCAGCATTTT

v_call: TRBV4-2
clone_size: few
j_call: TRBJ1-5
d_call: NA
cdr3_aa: CASSQDSPRTSDYQPQHF
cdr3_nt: TGTGCCAGCAGCCAAGATTCCCCCAGGACAAGTGATTATCAGCCCCAGCATTTT

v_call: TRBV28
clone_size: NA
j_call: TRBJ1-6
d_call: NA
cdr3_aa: CASSFRSSYNSPLHF
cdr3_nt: TGTGCCAGCAGTTTCCGGAGCTCCTATAATTCACCCCTCCACTTT

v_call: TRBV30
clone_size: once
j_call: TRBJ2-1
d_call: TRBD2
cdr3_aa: CAWRNSGGYEQFF
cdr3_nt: TGTGCCTGGAGGAATAGCGGGGGGTATGAGCAGTTCTTC

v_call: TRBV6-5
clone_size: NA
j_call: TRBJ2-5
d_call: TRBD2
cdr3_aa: CASRESGRGAETQYF
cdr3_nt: TGTGCCAGCAGAGAGAGCGGGAGGGGAGCGGAGACCCAGTACTTC

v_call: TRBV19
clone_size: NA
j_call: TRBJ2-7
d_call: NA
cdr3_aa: CASSSTGRSYEQYF
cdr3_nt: TGTGCCAGTAGTTCAACAGGACGCTCCTACGAGCAGTACTTC

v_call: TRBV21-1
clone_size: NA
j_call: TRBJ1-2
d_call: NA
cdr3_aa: CASSKYSGVDGYTF
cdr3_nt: TGTGCCAGCAGCAAATACAGCGGAGTCGATGGCTACACCTTC

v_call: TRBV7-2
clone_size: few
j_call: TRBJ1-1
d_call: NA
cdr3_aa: CASSVQRDTEAFF
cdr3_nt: TGTGCCAGCAGCGTCCAGCGGGACACTGAAGCTTTCTTT

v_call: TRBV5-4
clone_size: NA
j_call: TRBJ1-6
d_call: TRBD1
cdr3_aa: CASSGQGQQTYSPLHF
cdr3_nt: TGTGCCAGCAGCGGGCAGGGACAGCAAACGTATTCACCCCTCCACTTT

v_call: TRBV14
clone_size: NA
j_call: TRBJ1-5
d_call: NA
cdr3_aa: CASLGETNCNQPQHF
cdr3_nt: TGTGCCAGCCTTGGGGAGACAAACTGCAATCAGCCCCAGCATTTT

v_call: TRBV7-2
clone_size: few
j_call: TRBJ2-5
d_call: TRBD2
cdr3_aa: CASSGTNQETQYF
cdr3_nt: TGTGCCAGCAGCGGGACTAACCAAGAGACCCAGTACTTC

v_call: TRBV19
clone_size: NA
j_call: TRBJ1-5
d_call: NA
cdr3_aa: CASINRQGNQPQHF
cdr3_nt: TGTGCCAGTATTAACAGACAGGGCAATCAGCCCCAGCATTTT

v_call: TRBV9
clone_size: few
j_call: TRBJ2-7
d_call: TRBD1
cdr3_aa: CASSPGQVGLSYEQYF
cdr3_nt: TGTGCCAGCAGCCCGGGACAGGTTGGGTTGTCCTACGAGCAGTACTTC

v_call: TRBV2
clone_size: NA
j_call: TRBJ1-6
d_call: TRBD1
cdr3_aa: CADDRGSYNSPLHF
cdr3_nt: TGTGCCGACGACAGGGGTTCCTATAATTCACCCCTCCACTTT

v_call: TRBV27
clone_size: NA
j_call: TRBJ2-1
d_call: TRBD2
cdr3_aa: CASSPRGVAGGYNEQFF
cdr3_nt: TGTGCCAGCAGCCCCCGGGGGGTAGCGGGAGGCTACAATGAGCAGTTCTTC

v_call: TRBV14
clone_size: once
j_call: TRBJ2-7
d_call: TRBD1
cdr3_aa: CASSQPVGQGSYEQYF
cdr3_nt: TGTGCCAGCAGCCAACCTGTGGGACAGGGCTCCTACGAGCAGTACTTC

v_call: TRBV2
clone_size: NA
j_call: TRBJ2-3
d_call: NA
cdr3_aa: CASSDTSRATQYF
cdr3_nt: TGTGCCAGCAGCGATACCTCGCGGGCTACGCAGTATTTT

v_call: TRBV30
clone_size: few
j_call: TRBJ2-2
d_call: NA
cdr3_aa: CAWSVLEELFF
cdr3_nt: TGTGCCTGGAGTGTATTAGAGGAGCTGTTTTTT

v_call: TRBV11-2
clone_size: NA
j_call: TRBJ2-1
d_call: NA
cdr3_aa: CASTEAGGEQFF
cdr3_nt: TGTGCCAGCACCGAAGCGGGCGGTGAGCAGTTCTTC

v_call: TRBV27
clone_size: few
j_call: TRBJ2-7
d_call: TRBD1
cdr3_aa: CASSPTGTAYEQYF
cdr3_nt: TGTGCCAGCAGTCCCACCGGGACAGCCTACGAGCAGTACTTC

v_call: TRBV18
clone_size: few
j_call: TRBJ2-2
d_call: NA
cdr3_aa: CASSPGHNTGELFF
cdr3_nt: TGTGCCAGCTCACCGGGACACAACACCGGGGAGCTGTTTTTT

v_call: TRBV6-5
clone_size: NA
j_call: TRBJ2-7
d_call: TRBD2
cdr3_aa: CASSLGLAGGWEQYF
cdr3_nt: TGTGCCAGCAGCCTCGGACTAGCGGGAGGTTGGGAGCAGTACTTC

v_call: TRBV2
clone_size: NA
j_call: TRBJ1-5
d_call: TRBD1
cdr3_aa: CASNPGQDFTQPQHF
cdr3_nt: TGTGCCAGCAACCCGGGACAGGATTTTACCCAGCCCCAGCATTTT

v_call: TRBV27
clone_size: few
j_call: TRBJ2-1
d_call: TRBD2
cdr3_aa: CASSFGGRANEQFF
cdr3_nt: TGTGCCAGCAGTTTCGGCGGGAGGGCCAATGAGCAGTTCTTC

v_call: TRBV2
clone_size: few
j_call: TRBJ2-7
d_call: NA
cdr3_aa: CASIPQGGGPYEQYF
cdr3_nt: TGTGCCAGCATACCTCAGGGCGGGGGCCCCTACGAGCAGTACTTC

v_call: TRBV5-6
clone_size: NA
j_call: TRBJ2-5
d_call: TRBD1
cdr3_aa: CASSWGTEETQYF
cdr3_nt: TGTGCCAGCAGCTGGGGGACAGAAGAGACCCAGTACTTC

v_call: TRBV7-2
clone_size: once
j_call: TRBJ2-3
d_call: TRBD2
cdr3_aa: CASSSGLAGAADTQYF
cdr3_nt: TGTGCCAGCAGCTCCGGACTAGCGGGAGCGGCAGATACGCAGTATTTT

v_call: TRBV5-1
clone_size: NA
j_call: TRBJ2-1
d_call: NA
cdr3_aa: CASSLYLVNEQFF
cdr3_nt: TGCGCCAGCAGCTTGTACCTAGTGAATGAGCAGTTCTTC